One sample yielded the 12 T cell receptor beta chains listed below, sequenced in a study of T cells in Graves' hyperthyroidism and ophthalmopathy. Amplified TCR beta CDR3 regions derived from RNA transcripts. HTBI primers were the set used in a first-round RT-PCR of the TCR CDR3. TCRdb re-analysed the multiplex PCR reads in MiXCR, keeping a single row per CDR3 protein. In the table there are about 280,000 distinct CDR3 sequences, less than 30% of which are singletons. What was sequenced was blood. These receptors originate from a middle-aged man with Graves' hyperthyroidism that later progressed to Graves' ophthalmopathy.

This rearrangement joins TRBV20-1 to TRBJ1-2, with a weak D call TRBD1 (6 bases). CDR1 is DFQATT and CDR2 is SNEGSKA in the germline V gene (reference sequence). The CDR3 has 14 residues. The ends were cut back, 2 bases at V and 7 bases at J, with 17 bases in the middle. The CDR3 nucleotides read TGCAGTGCTAGATTTACAGGGAAACGGGGTGGCTACACCTTC. It yields the protein CSARFTGKRGGYTF.

This clonotype was detected ten times or more. The chain links TRBV30 to TRBJ1-1; D remains ambiguous. The CDR3 length is 16 residues. The germline CDR1 and CDR2 sequences are GTSNPN and SVGIG (reference sequence). V lost 0 bases, J lost 6 bases, and 20 bases lay in between. The CDR3, as DNA: TGTGCCTGGAGTGTGGAGGTCGGTCCCCGGTTCGCTGAAGCTTTCTTT. Amino acid sequence: CAWSVEVGPRFAEAFF. The full variable domain, its missing parts supplied by reference TRBV30 and TRBJ1-1, is SQTIHQWPATLVQPVGSPLSLECTVEGTSNPNLYWYRQAAGRGLQLLFYSVGIGQISSEVPQNLSASRPQDRQFILSSKKLLLSDSGFYLCAWSVEVGPRFAEAFFGQGTRLTVV.

The table lists this clonotype with many counts. The chain is built from TRBV20-1 and TRBJ2-5, with 10 bases matching TRBD2. V lost 3 bases and J lost 5; bases outside the gene matches: 9. CDR1 is DFQATT, CDR2 SNEGSKA, per germline (reference sequence). The CDR3 spans 15 residues. CDR3 amino acids: CSASIPGLALETQYF. CDR3 DNA: TGCAGTGCTAGTATTCCGGGACTAGCGCTGGAGACCCAGTACTTC.

This clonotype was observed many times. The chain has TRBV14 and TRBJ1-1, with 7 positions matching TRBD1. The CDR3 is 15 residues long. Per germline, CDR1 SGHDN and CDR2 FVKESK. Germline trimming cut 4 bases from V and 1 base from J; bases unmatched to any gene: 6. The CDR3 DNA sequence: TGTGCCAGCAGCCGCAACAGGGGTCCGAACACTGAAGCTTTCTTT. Amino acid sequence: CASSRNRGPNTEAFF.

The chain couples TRBV10-2 to TRBJ1-1; perhaps TRBD1 as D (5 bases). V was pared by 2 bases and J by 5 bases, with 9 bases between. Germline V lookup: CDR1 WSHSY, CDR2 SAAADI. CDR3 size: 13 residues. For the CDR3, the DNA is TGCGCCAGCAGTGAGCCAGGGACTACTGAAGCTTTCTTT. It yields the protein CASSEPGTTEAFF.

The chain links TRBV27 to TRBJ2-5, with 8 bases fitting TRBD1. V lost 5 bases to trimming and J lost 5 bases; unmatched junction nucleotides: 13. Germline CDR1 is MNHEY and CDR2 is SMNVEV (reference sequence). There are 16 residues in the CDR3. The CDR3 sequence: CASSARGTGGRETQYF. The CDR3 region has the DNA TGTGCCAGCAGTGCCCGCGGGACAGGAGGCCGGGAGACCCAGTACTTC.

This clonotype appeared a few times. The V and J genes are TRBV7-2 and TRBJ2-5; 7 nucleotides line up with TRBD2. CDR3 length: 13 amino acids. With V trimmed by 8 bases and J by 2 bases, 5 bases remained unmatched. CDR1 is SGHTA, CDR2 FQGNSA, per germline. CDR3 sequence (DNA): TGTGCCAGCGGTCTAGCGGATCAAGAGACCCAGTACTTC. Its translation: CASGLADQETQYF.

The chain recombines TRBV4-1 with TRBJ2-7; D might be TRBD2 (6 bases). CDR3 length: 14 amino acids. Germline V lookup: CDR1 MGHRA, CDR2 YSYEKL. Trimming shortened V by 1 base and J by 4 bases, and 11 bases separated the two germline ends. This chain's CDR3 is CASSQGDFIYEQYF. CDR3 DNA sequence: TGCGCCAGCAGCCAAGGGGACTTCATTTACGAGCAGTACTTC.

Many counts were recorded for this clonotype. The chain uses TRBV7-2 and TRBJ1-5, with 7 bases aligning to TRBD1. V lost 5 bases and J lost 7; bases outside the gene matches: 5. The CDR3 runs to 13 residues. Germline CDR1 reads SGHTA; CDR2 reads FQGNSA. CDR3 DNA: TGTGCCAGCAGCGCGACAGGGCGGCAGCCCCAGCATTTT. Residues: CASSATGRQPQHF.

This clonotype occurred many times. The chain combines TRBV5-1 with TRBJ2-7, with no clear D. V lost 0 bases, J lost 0 bases, and 7 bases lay in between. Germline V lookup: CDR1 SGHRS, CDR2 YFSETQ. The CDR3 is 14 residues long. CDR3 sequence: CASSLACDSYEQYF. In nucleotides, the CDR3 is TGCGCCAGCAGCTTGGCCTGCGACTCCTACGAGCAGTACTTC.

This clonotype was observed once. The chain links TRBV4-3 to TRBJ2-7; D is unresolved. The V and J ends lost 0 bases and 6 bases respectively, with 9 bases between them. Per germline, CDR1 LGHNA and CDR2 YSLEER. CDR3 size: 13 residues. CDR3: CASSQDRASEQYF. The DNA for the CDR3 is TGCGCCAGCAGCCAAGATCGCGCATCCGAGCAGTACTTC.

At least ten counts were recorded for this clonotype. The chain couples TRBV7-9 to TRBJ2-7; TRBD2 aligns across 9 bases. CDR3 length: 15 residues. CDR1 is SEHNR, CDR2 FQNEAQ, per germline (reference sequence). V dropped 5 bases and J dropped 1; count of bases not matched to a gene: 6. The CDR3 is CASSNGLAISYEQYF. The CDR3, as DNA: TGTGCCAGCAGCAACGGACTAGCGATTTCCTACGAGCAGTACTTC.